Listed below are T cell receptor beta chains from one sample, sequenced in a study of shared clonotypes between healthy human individuals. Assay used: immunoSEQ multiplex PCR; TCRdb lists only in-frame clones, some missing. The top ten clones hold approximately 13% of a sample with fewer than 650,000 clones, about three quarters of them seen once. Sequencing input: PBMCs. The receptor set was obtained from a woman in her thirties or forties in good health. Some clones in this sample may be carry-over from other donors' samples. The CDR3 runs from the conserved cysteine through the conserved F or W. Each record gives: J gene, V gene, D gene, clone size, CDR3 protein, CDR3 DNA. The D gene is left open where the match is weak. Where a row states a size, it is once, few, many or the class of an expanded clone; other rows omit it.

j_call: TRBJ2-7; v_call: TRBV4-2; d_call: TRBD1; clone_size: NA; cdr3_aa: CASSQGGGLSYEQYF; cdr3_nt: TGTGCCAGCAGCCAAGGAGGGGGCCTTTCCTACGAGCAGTACTTC
j_call: TRBJ2-2; v_call: TRBV10-3; d_call: TRBD1; clone_size: NA; cdr3_aa: CAIRGTANTGELFF; cdr3_nt: TGTGCCATCAGGGGGACAGCGAACACCGGGGAGCTGTTTTTT
j_call: TRBJ1-2; v_call: TRBV7-9; d_call: NA; clone_size: few; cdr3_aa: CASTPSRGNGYTF; cdr3_nt: TGTGCCAGCACCCCAAGCCGAGGGAATGGCTACACCTTC
j_call: TRBJ2-7; v_call: TRBV6-5; d_call: NA; clone_size: once; cdr3_aa: CASSYGNLHYEQYF; cdr3_nt: TGTGCCAGCAGTTACGGAAACTTACACTACGAGCAGTACTTC
j_call: TRBJ1-2; v_call: TRBV2; d_call: TRBD1; clone_size: NA; cdr3_aa: CASRERQGGYTF; cdr3_nt: TGTGCCAGCAGGGAAAGACAGGGTGGCTACACCTTC
j_call: TRBJ2-7; v_call: TRBV27; d_call: NA; clone_size: NA; cdr3_aa: CASSLSMGRTYEQYF; cdr3_nt: TGTGCCAGCAGTTTATCGATGGGGAGAACGTACGAGCAGTACTTC
j_call: TRBJ2-5; v_call: TRBV7-3; d_call: TRBD2; clone_size: NA; cdr3_aa: CASSPGTSGRRQETQYF; cdr3_nt: TGTGCCAGCAGCCCCGGGACTAGCGGGAGGCGACAAGAGACCCAGTACTTC
j_call: TRBJ1-1; v_call: TRBV7-3; d_call: TRBD1; clone_size: NA; cdr3_aa: CASSLNGRDRGEGSF; cdr3_nt: TGTGCCAGCAGCTTAAATGGCCGGGACAGGGGAGAAGGGTCCTTT
j_call: TRBJ2-3; v_call: TRBV5-1; d_call: NA; clone_size: NA; cdr3_aa: CASSLSTDTQYF; cdr3_nt: TGCGCCAGCAGCTTGTCCACAGATACGCAGTATTTT
j_call: TRBJ1-3; v_call: TRBV28; d_call: NA; clone_size: NA; cdr3_aa: CASTRDMSGNTIYF; cdr3_nt: TGTGCCAGCACCCGGGATATGTCTGGAAACACCATATATTTT
j_call: TRBJ2-3; v_call: TRBV28; d_call: TRBD2; clone_size: NA; cdr3_aa: CASNLPGLAGEPQYF; cdr3_nt: TGTGCCAGCAACTTACCGGGACTAGCGGGAGAACCGCAGTATTTT
j_call: TRBJ1-2; v_call: TRBV5-4; d_call: NA; clone_size: NA; cdr3_aa: CASSLGTNYGYTF; cdr3_nt: TGTGCCAGCAGCCTCGGGACCAACTATGGCTACACCTTC
j_call: TRBJ1-1; v_call: TRBV18; d_call: NA; clone_size: NA; cdr3_aa: CASSLAQGGNTEAFF; cdr3_nt: TGTGCCAGCTCGCTCGCACAGGGAGGAAACACTGAAGCTTTCTTT
j_call: TRBJ2-1; v_call: TRBV28; d_call: NA; clone_size: NA; cdr3_aa: CASSFGGNSYNEQFF; cdr3_nt: TGTGCCAGCAGTTTTGGCGGGAACTCCTACAATGAGCAGTTCTTC
j_call: TRBJ2-5; v_call: TRBV15; d_call: NA; clone_size: NA; cdr3_aa: CATSPGEYQETQYF; cdr3_nt: TGTGCCACCAGCCCCGGCGAATACCAAGAGACCCAGTACTTC
j_call: TRBJ1-2; v_call: TRBV30; d_call: NA; clone_size: NA; cdr3_aa: CAWRSRGRYGYTF; cdr3_nt: TGTGCCTGGAGATCCAGGGGACGGTATGGCTACACCTTC
j_call: TRBJ2-7; v_call: TRBV5-1; d_call: TRBD1; clone_size: NA; cdr3_aa: CASSLQGDSSYEQYF; cdr3_nt: TGCGCCAGCAGCCTACAAGGGGACAGCTCCTACGAGCAGTACTTC
j_call: TRBJ1-1; v_call: TRBV6-6; d_call: TRBD1; clone_size: NA; cdr3_aa: CASSYAGQGNTEAFF; cdr3_nt: TGTGCCAGCAGTTACGCCGGACAGGGGAACACTGAAGCTTTCTTT
j_call: TRBJ2-7; v_call: TRBV19; d_call: TRBD1; clone_size: once; cdr3_aa: CASSQKVGQGYEQYF; cdr3_nt: TGTGCCAGTAGCCAGAAAGTGGGACAGGGCTACGAGCAGTACTTC
j_call: TRBJ1-2; v_call: TRBV29-1; d_call: NA; clone_size: NA; cdr3_aa: CSAQGIENYGYTF; cdr3_nt: TGCAGCGCTCAGGGGATAGAGAACTATGGCTACACCTTC
j_call: TRBJ2-3; v_call: TRBV7-7; d_call: TRBD2; clone_size: few; cdr3_aa: CASSPGLAGTTDTQYF; cdr3_nt: TGTGCTAGCAGCCCCGGACTAGCGGGTACCACAGATACGCAGTATTTT
j_call: TRBJ1-1; v_call: TRBV5-1; d_call: NA; clone_size: NA; cdr3_aa: CASSLEGGHPNTEAFF; cdr3_nt: TGCGCCAGCAGCTTGGAGGGCGGACACCCGAACACTGAAGCTTTCTTT
j_call: TRBJ1-1; v_call: TRBV30; d_call: NA; clone_size: NA; cdr3_aa: CAWSRRANGYTEAFF; cdr3_nt: TGTGCCTGGAGTCGCCGGGCCAACGGGTACACTGAAGCTTTCTTT
j_call: TRBJ2-7; v_call: TRBV5-1; d_call: TRBD2; clone_size: once; cdr3_aa: CASSLGTSGSSPYEQYF; cdr3_nt: TGCGCCAGCAGCTTGGGGACTAGCGGGAGTTCTCCCTACGAGCAGTACTTC
j_call: TRBJ1-3; v_call: TRBV4-1; d_call: NA; clone_size: once; cdr3_aa: CASSQDTQVGDRYINTIYF; cdr3_nt: TGCGCCAGCAGCCAAGATACGCAGGTGGGAGACCGGTATATCAACACCATATATTTT
j_call: TRBJ2-2; v_call: TRBV4-2; d_call: TRBD2; clone_size: NA; cdr3_aa: CASSQDLSGSSYTGELFF; cdr3_nt: TGTGCCAGCAGCCAAGATTTGAGCGGGAGTTCATACACCGGGGAGCTGTTTTTT
j_call: TRBJ2-5; v_call: TRBV4-1; d_call: TRBD1; clone_size: NA; cdr3_aa: CASSRQGVETQYF; cdr3_nt: TGCGCCAGCAGCAGGCAGGGGGTAGAGACCCAGTACTTC
j_call: TRBJ2-1; v_call: TRBV5-8; d_call: TRBD2; clone_size: NA; cdr3_aa: CASSRGGSTYNEQFF; cdr3_nt: TGTGCCAGCAGCCGGGGGGGGTCGACATACAATGAGCAGTTCTTC
j_call: TRBJ1-4; v_call: TRBV29-1; d_call: NA; clone_size: few; cdr3_aa: CSVVGRGANEKLFF; cdr3_nt: TGCAGCGTTGTGGGTAGGGGAGCTAATGAAAAACTGTTTTTT
j_call: TRBJ2-7; v_call: TRBV10-2; d_call: TRBD2; clone_size: once; cdr3_aa: CASSERGGRGADEQYF; cdr3_nt: TGCGCCAGCAGTGAAAGAGGCGGGAGGGGAGCAGACGAGCAGTACTTC
j_call: TRBJ2-1; v_call: TRBV4-1; d_call: TRBD2; clone_size: NA; cdr3_aa: CASSQAVPGLAGRSNEQFF; cdr3_nt: TGCGCCAGCAGCCAAGCCGTACCGGGACTAGCGGGAAGGTCGAATGAGCAGTTCTTC
j_call: TRBJ1-1; v_call: TRBV29-1; d_call: NA; clone_size: NA; cdr3_aa: CSVLDPGHNTEAFF; cdr3_nt: TGCAGCGTCTTAGACCCGGGACACAACACTGAAGCTTTCTTT
j_call: TRBJ2-7; v_call: TRBV7-6; d_call: TRBD2; clone_size: NA; cdr3_aa: CASSLAEAAGVDEQYF; cdr3_nt: TGTGCCAGCAGCTTAGCGGAGGCTGCGGGAGTTGACGAGCAGTACTTC
j_call: TRBJ2-5; v_call: TRBV5-4; d_call: NA; clone_size: NA; cdr3_aa: CASSLAVGNRETQYF; cdr3_nt: TGTGCCAGCAGCTTGGCGGTCGGAAATAGGGAGACCCAGTACTTC
j_call: TRBJ2-1; v_call: TRBV5-1; d_call: TRBD2; clone_size: many; cdr3_aa: CASSLEASGSSYNEQFF; cdr3_nt: TGCGCCAGCAGCTTGGAGGCTAGCGGGAGCTCCTACAATGAGCAGTTCTTC
j_call: TRBJ1-1; v_call: TRBV2; d_call: NA; clone_size: NA; cdr3_aa: CASSDSPYEAFF; cdr3_nt: TGTGCCAGCAGTGACTCTCCCTATGAAGCTTTCTTT
j_call: TRBJ2-7; v_call: TRBV28; d_call: TRBD1; clone_size: NA; cdr3_aa: CASSPTNRGSYEQYF; cdr3_nt: TGTGCCAGCAGCCCTACGAACAGGGGGAGTTACGAGCAGTACTTC